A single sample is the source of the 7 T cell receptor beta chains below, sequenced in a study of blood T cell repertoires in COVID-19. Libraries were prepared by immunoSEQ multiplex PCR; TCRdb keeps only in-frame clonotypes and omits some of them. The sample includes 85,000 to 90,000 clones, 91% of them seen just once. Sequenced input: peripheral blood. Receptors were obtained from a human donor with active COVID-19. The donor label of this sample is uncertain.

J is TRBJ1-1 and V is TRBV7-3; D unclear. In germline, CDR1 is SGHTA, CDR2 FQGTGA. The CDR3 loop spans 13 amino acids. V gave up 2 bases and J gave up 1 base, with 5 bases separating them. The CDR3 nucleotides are TGTGCCAGCAGCTTATACAGGAACACTGAAGCTTTCTTT. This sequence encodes CASSLYRNTEAFF.

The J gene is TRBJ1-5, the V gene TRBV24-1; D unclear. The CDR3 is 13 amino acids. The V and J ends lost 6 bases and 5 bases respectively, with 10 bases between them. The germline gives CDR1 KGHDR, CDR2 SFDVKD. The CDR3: CATSSEGDQPQHF. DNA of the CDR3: TGTGCCACCAGTTCTGAGGGTGATCAGCCCCAGCATTTT.

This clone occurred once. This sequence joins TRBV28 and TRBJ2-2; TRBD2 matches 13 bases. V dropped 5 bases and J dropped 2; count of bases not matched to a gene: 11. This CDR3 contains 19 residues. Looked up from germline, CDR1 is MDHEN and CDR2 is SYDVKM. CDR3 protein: CASSVRTSGGLLNTGELFF. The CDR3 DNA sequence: TGTGCCAGCAGTGTAAGGACTAGCGGGGGCCTCCTTAACACCGGGGAGCTGTTTTTT.

CDR3 protein: CASSFGTSDTDTQYF. In DNA form, the CDR3 reads TGTGCCAGCAGTTTTGGGACTAGCGACACAGATACGCAGTATTTT. This chain uses TRBV6-2 or TRBV6-3 with TRBJ2-3, with TRBD2 matching over 10 bases. The V and J ends lost 4 bases and 2 bases, in that order; junction bases with no gene match: 3. CDR1 and CDR2 from the germline V gene are MNHEY and SVGEGT. The CDR3 has 15 residues.

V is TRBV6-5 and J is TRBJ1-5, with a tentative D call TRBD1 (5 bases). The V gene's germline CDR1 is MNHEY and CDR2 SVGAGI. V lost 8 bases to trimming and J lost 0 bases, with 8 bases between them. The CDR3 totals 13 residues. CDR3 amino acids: CASLGDSNQPQHF. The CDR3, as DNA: TGTGCCAGCCTAGGGGATAGCAATCAGCCCCAGCATTTT.

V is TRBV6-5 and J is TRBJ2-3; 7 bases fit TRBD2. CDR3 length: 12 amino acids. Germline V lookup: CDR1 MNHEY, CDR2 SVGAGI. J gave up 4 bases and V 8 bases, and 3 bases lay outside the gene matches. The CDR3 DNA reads TGTGCCAGCCTAACTAGCGCAGATACGCAGTATTTT. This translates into CASLTSADTQYF.

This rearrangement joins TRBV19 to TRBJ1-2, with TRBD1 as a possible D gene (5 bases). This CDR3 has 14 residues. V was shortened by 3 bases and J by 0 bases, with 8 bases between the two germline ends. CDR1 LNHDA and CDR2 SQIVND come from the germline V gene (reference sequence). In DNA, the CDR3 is TGTGCCAGTAGTATGGCAGGGCCTAACTATGGCTACACCTTC. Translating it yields CASSMAGPNYGYTF.